The rows below give T cell receptor beta chains drawn from one sample of a study of T cell responses to AZD1222 COVID-19 vaccine. Sequenced by immunoSEQ multiplex PCR; TCRdb stores in-frame clones only, minus some. Among about 50,000 clones listed, approximately 89% were seen once. Sequencing was performed on peripheral blood, taken on day 0 of MenACWY control vaccination. The source is an adult in good health. CDR3s include the opening cysteine and the closing phenylalanine or tryptophan. The D gene is left open where the match is weak. Where a row states a size, it is once, few, many or the class of an expanded clone; other rows omit it.

>once|.|17|TRBV7-2|TRBJ2-5
TGTGCCAGCAGCACCCCTGGCGGGATCACCCCTTGGGGGACCCAGTACTTC
CASSTPGGITPWGTQYF
>few|.|15|TRBV7-2|TRBJ1-5
TGTGCCAGCAGCTTAGAGTTGTATAGCAATCAGCCCCAGCATTTT
CASSLELYSNQPQHF
>.|.|14|TRBV6-2/TRBV6-3|TRBJ2-5
TGTGCCAGCAGTTCCCCAGTATTTGGGGGGACCCAGTACTTC
CASSSPVFGGTQYF
>.|.|15|TRBV6-2/TRBV6-3|TRBJ1-5
TGTGCCAGCAGTACCTACGACGTGTACAATCAGCCCCAGCATTTT
CASSTYDVYNQPQHF
>once|.|14|TRBV4-1|TRBJ1-5
TGCGCCAGCAGCCAAGACCGTAGCAATCAGCCCCAGCATTTT
CASSQDRSNQPQHF
>.|.|12|TRBV6-5|TRBJ2-7
TGTGCCAGCAGTTCGTCACCCTACGAGCAGTACTTC
CASSSSPYEQYF
>.|.|16|TRBV19|TRBJ2-7
TGTGCCAGTAGCGAACAGGGAGGCTATACCTCCTACGAGCAGTACTTC
CASSEQGGYTSYEQYF
>.|.|15|TRBV5-1|TRBJ1-5
TGCGCCAGCAGCTTGGAACCTGGGGGCAATCAGCCCCAGCATTTT
CASSLEPGGNQPQHF
>.|TRBD2|16|TRBV28|TRBJ2-3
TGTGCCAGCAGCCCACCTAGCGGGAGATCACAGATAACGCAGTATTTT
CASSPPSGRSQITQYF
>medium-sized|.|13|TRBV6-1|TRBJ2-7
TGTGCCAGCAGGCCCTTGGAGCCCAACGAGCAGTACTTC
CASRPLEPNEQYF
>.|.|13|TRBV7-6|TRBJ2-7
TGTGCCAGCAGCTCCCCGACAGAATACGAGCAGTACTTC
CASSSPTEYEQYF
>.|.|16|TRBV19|TRBJ1-5
TGTGCCAGTAGTACCGGGACCCTCTATAGCAATCAGCCCCAGCATTTT
CASSTGTLYSNQPQHF
>.|.|14|TRBV6-5|TRBJ1-1
TGTGCCAGCAGTTACTCAGAACAGAACACTGAAGCTTTCTTT
CASSYSEQNTEAFF
>.|.|12|TRBV9|TRBJ2-1
TGTGCCAGCAGCTTTATGGAGAATGAGCAGTTCTTC
CASSFMENEQFF
>once|.|12|TRBV28|TRBJ2-7
TGTGCCAGCAGTTTACGGGGCTACGAGCAGTACTTC
CASSLRGYEQYF
>.|.|15|TRBV6-4|TRBJ2-2
TGTGCCAGCAGATCAGGACGGGGAGGCACCGGGGAGCTGTTTTTT
CASRSGRGGTGELFF
>once|.|13|TRBV7-7|TRBJ1-3
TGTGCTAGCTCCCGTAGCTCTGGAAACACCATATATTTT
CASSRSSGNTIYF
>.|.|15|TRBV6-5|TRBJ1-4
TGTGCCAGCAGTTACGGGGCAGGGAATAATGAAAAACTGTTTTTT
CASSYGAGNNEKLFF
>.|.|13|TRBV7-9|TRBJ2-5
TGTGCCAGCAGCCCTGAGAGTCTCGAGACCCAGTACTTC
CASSPESLETQYF
>.|TRBD2|19|TRBV11-2|TRBJ2-2
TGTGCCAGCAGCGCACCTTCCGGGACTAGCGGGAGGAACACCGGGGAGCTGTTTTTT
CASSAPSGTSGRNTGELFF
>.|.|13|TRBV3-1/TRBV3-2|TRBJ2-7
TGTGCCAGCAGCCAAGGACTACTCTACGAGCAGTACTTC
CASSQGLLYEQYF
>.|.|13|TRBV7-6|TRBJ2-7
TGTGCCAGCAGCTTACTAGCTGGGGGCGAGCAGTACTTC
CASSLLAGGEQYF
>.|.|15|TRBV9|TRBJ2-3
TGTGCCAGCAGCCGGACGGCAACTAGCACAGATACGCAGTATTTT
CASSRTATSTDTQYF
>.|TRBD2|15|TRBV5-4|TRBJ2-1
TGTGCCAGCAGCTTGCCACTAGCGGGCTACAATGAGCAGTTCTTC
CASSLPLAGYNEQFF
>.|TRBD2|15|TRBV9|TRBJ2-7
TGTGCCAGCAGCGAAACTAGCGGCAAAACCTACGAGCAGTACTTC
CASSETSGKTYEQYF
>.|TRBD1|15|TRBV30|TRBJ2-7
TGTGCCTGGAGTAAGTCCGGGACAGGGGGCGTCGAGCAGTACTTC
CAWSKSGTGGVEQYF
>.|.|14|TRBV18|TRBJ2-3
TGTGCCAGCTCGCCCACCGGGACCGGAGATACGCAGTATTTT
CASSPTGTGDTQYF
>.|TRBD2|10|TRBV20-1|TRBJ2-3
TGCAGTGCTCTAGCGGGAGGGCCTTATTTT
CSALAGGPYF
>once|.|15|TRBV4-1|TRBJ1-4
TGCGCCAGCAGCCACCTAATGGCACGTGATGAAAAACTGTTTTTT
CASSHLMARDEKLFF
>.|TRBD2|17|TRBV6-1|TRBJ2-3
TGTGCCAGCAGTGAGCAAATAGCGGGAGGGCCCCAAGATACGCAGTATTTT
CASSEQIAGGPQDTQYF
>.|.|13|TRBV27|TRBJ2-1
TGTGCCAGCGGGCTCGGGGAAGGCGCTGAGCAGTTCTTC
CASGLGEGAEQFF
>.|TRBD1|15|TRBV7-2|TRBJ1-6
TGTGCCAGCAGCTCTGACAGGGGATCTAATTCACCCCTCCACTTT
CASSSDRGSNSPLHF
>.|.|13|TRBV30|TRBJ1-4
TGTGCCTGGAGTTCTGGACCTAATGAAAAACTGTTTTTT
CAWSSGPNEKLFF
>.|TRBD1|15|TRBV28|TRBJ1-1
TGTGCCAGCAGTCCGTCCGGACAGGGGTATATTGAAGCTTTCTTT
CASSPSGQGYIEAFF
>.|.|15|TRBV19|TRBJ1-2
TGTGCCAGTAGTATAGGGGCGGGGAACTTCTATGGCTACACCTTC
CASSIGAGNFYGYTF
>.|TRBD2|16|TRBV9|TRBJ2-1
TGTGCCAGCAGCGCGCTAGCGGGAGGGACCTACAATGAGCAGTTCTTC
CASSALAGGTYNEQFF
>.|.|14|TRBV3-1/TRBV3-2|TRBJ1-5
TGTGCCAGCAGCCCTAGGTATAGCAATCAGCCCCAGCATTTT
CASSPRYSNQPQHF
>.|TRBD1|16|TRBV7-2|TRBJ2-3
TGTGCCAGCAGCTCCCGCTCCGGGACAGGGGGACGAACGCAGTATTTT
CASSSRSGTGGRTQYF
>few|TRBD1|15|TRBV9|TRBJ1-1
TGTGCCAGCAGCGTAGCTGGCAGGGGGGCCACTGAAGCTTTCTTT
CASSVAGRGATEAFF
>.|.|15|TRBV2|TRBJ2-5
TGTGCCAGCAGTGGGGACACCCGGTACCAAGAGACCCAGTACTTC
CASSGDTRYQETQYF
>.|TRBD2|15|TRBV30|TRBJ2-3
TGTGCCTGGAGCGCCTCTAGCGGGAGCCCGCTTACGCAGTATTTT
CAWSASSGSPLTQYF
>.|TRBD2|16|TRBV5-1|TRBJ2-5
TGCGCCAGCAGCACGGGACTAGCGGGCCGCCAAGAGACCCAGTACTTC
CASSTGLAGRQETQYF
>once|TRBD2|19|TRBV7-2|TRBJ2-1
TGTGCCAGCAGCTTAATGGGGACTAGCGGGAGGGCCGTGAAGAATGAGCAGTTCTTC
CASSLMGTSGRAVKNEQFF
>.|.|15|TRBV10-3|TRBJ2-3
TGTGCCATCAGTGAGTCAGCGGCTAGCACAGATACGCAGTATTTT
CAISESAASTDTQYF
>.|.|14|TRBV7-6|TRBJ2-7
TGTGCCAGCAGCCCAACTCGGACTCTCACCGAGCAGTACTTC
CASSPTRTLTEQYF
>.|.|14|TRBV7-9|TRBJ2-3
TGTGCCAGCAGCGCAAGAGCGGCCGCAGATACGCAGTATTTT
CASSARAAADTQYF
>.|.|13|TRBV4-3|TRBJ2-5
TGCGCCAGCAGCCAAGGGATAGGGGAGACCCAGTACTTC
CASSQGIGETQYF
>.|TRBD1|14|TRBV5-1|TRBJ1-1
TGCGCCAGCAGCTTGACAGGGGGTTTCACTGAAGCTTTCTTT
CASSLTGGFTEAFF
>once|.|16|TRBV27|TRBJ2-2
TGTGCCAGCAGTTTAAATTTAGCGGCCAACACCGGGGAGCTGTTTTTT
CASSLNLAANTGELFF
>.|.|13|TRBV27|TRBJ1-2
TGTGCCAGCAGTTATACAGCTAACTATGGCTACACCTTC
CASSYTANYGYTF